The T cell receptor (beta chain) under discussion was sequenced for a study of cytomegalovirus exposure and HLA in healthy donors. Vbeta (60) and Jbeta (13) primers were used in the PCR. The assay was immunoSEQ multiplex PCR, and TCRdb's table has in-frame clones only and misses some. The sample includes 70,000 or so clones, around 64% of them seen just once. The length of the CDR3 is 15 residues. Germline V lookup: CDR1 MNHEY, CDR2 SVGAGI. J was trimmed by 3 bases and V by 4 bases; bases with no gene match: 6. Regarding the study as a whole: It was taken for granted in presence/absence analyses that sequencing depth across donors was roughly uniform. Later analysis identified 17,000 or so TCR beta sequences associated with HLA alleles, using a false discovery rate threshold of 0.05. In vitro data verified a few CMV-associated chains as specific for CMV antigens. Some V segments, including TRBV6-2 and TRBV6-3, were excluded as indistinguishable.

Comments on this clone: Its matching antigen is unknown.

The TCR comes from a woman between 45 and 65 years old in good health and CMV-seronegative. The sequencing input was PBMCs. The chain joins TRBV6-5 to TRBJ1-2; TRBD1 agrees at 9 bases. In DNA, the CDR3 is TGTGCCAGCAGTTCACTAACAGGGGGCTACTATGGCTACACCTTC. Translated, it gives CASSSLTGGYYGYTF.